The text below deals with one T cell receptor (beta chain). Its antigen is not identified. This record comes from a study of cytomegalovirus exposure and HLA in healthy donors. The wider study: The same platform was used for the roughly 120 validation repertoires and the 650 to 800 first-cohort repertoires, a later analysis reported.

CDR1 and CDR2 from the germline V gene are SGHDT and YYEEEE. The J segment lost 1 base and the V segment lost 4 bases, leaving 11 bases of the junction unmatched. This CDR3 comprises 17 residues. Sequenced by immunoSEQ multiplex PCR; TCRdb stores in-frame clones only, minus some. Of around 50,000 clones in the sample, approximately 95% are singletons; the top ten hold 7.8%. Findings of the study overall: First-cohort TCR clusters were later found to tend to co-occur in the 120 or so validation repertoires. Most TCR sequences were rare, but some public TCRs occurred in many donors. The study put 150 or so TCR beta chains on its list as cytomegalovirus-associated.

The sequencing input was PBMCs. The chain combines TRBV5-6 with TRBJ2-3; 8 bases match TRBD1. The source is a woman in her late teens or twenties in good health and CMV-seropositive. CDR3 sequence reads: CASSPPRQGTRTDTQYF. CDR3 DNA sequence: TGTGCCAGCAGCCCTCCGAGACAGGGGACCCGCACAGATACGCAGTATTTT.